These 21 T cell receptor beta chains were all obtained from the same sample, sequenced in a study of cytomegalovirus exposure and HLA in healthy donors. With 60 Vbeta and 13 Jbeta primers, the PCR was carried out. This table comes from immunoSEQ multiplex PCR, and its TCRdb copy is limited to in-frame clones, with some not included. The sample contains more than 50,000 clones, 60% to 80% of which appear only once. The sequenced sample consisted of PBMCs. These receptors all stem from a woman aged 40-49 years in good health and CMV-seropositive.

This chain connects TRBV2 to TRBJ1-1, with D possibly being TRBD1 (5 bases). The CDR3 extends over 13 amino acids. V was pared by 8 bases and J by 7 bases, with 17 bases between. Germline V lookup: CDR1 SNHLY, CDR2 FYNNEI. The CDR3 sequence: CASEAPGGGEAFF. The CDR3 DNA follows: TGTGCCAGCGAAGCGCCCGGGGGTGGTGAAGCTTTCTTT.

This sequence joins TRBV5-1 and TRBJ1-1; 10 nucleotides align to TRBD1. V was pared by 4 bases and J by 5 bases, with 5 bases of the junction left unmatched. Germline loops: CDR1 SGHRS, CDR2 YFSETQ. This CDR3 contains 14 residues. CDR3 nucleotide sequence: TGCGCCAGCAGCAGACAGGGGGCCCGGACTGAAGCTTTCTTT. Protein sequence: CASSRQGARTEAFF.

The chain employs TRBV6-1 and TRBJ2-7, with TRBD2 matching 9 bases. The CDR3 length is 15 residues. The ends lost 2 bases at V and 5 bases at J; junction bases unmatched: 7. The germline V gene has CDR1 MNHNS and CDR2 SASEGT. The CDR3 sequence: CASSEFAGGRNEQYF. CDR3 in DNA: TGTGCCAGCAGTGAATTCGCGGGGGGGCGGAACGAGCAGTACTTC.

The chain joins TRBV19 to TRBJ1-2; no firm D call. V gave up 1 base and J gave up 9 bases, with 9 bases separating them. The CDR3 spans 12 residues. Germline values: CDR1 LNHDA, CDR2 SQIVND (reference sequence). The CDR3 sequence: CASSIVAGRYTF. CDR3 nucleotides: TGTGCCAGTAGTATAGTGGCAGGCCGCTACACCTTC.

V usage is TRBV2 and J usage is TRBJ2-3; the match to TRBD2 covers 10 bases. Per germline, CDR1 SNHLY and CDR2 FYNNEI. The CDR3 has 16 residues. V shed 4 bases, J shed 7 bases, and the junction held 11 bases outside the gene matches. CDR3 nucleotide sequence: TGTGCCAGCAGTGCCGTAGGAAGCGGGGGGGCAAATACGCAGTATTTT. Translated, it gives CASSAVGSGGANTQYF.

Only one count was recorded for this clone. The chain uses TRBV9 and TRBJ2-2; a possible D gene is TRBD1 (5 bases). Per germline, CDR1 SGDLS and CDR2 YYNGEE. The CDR3 totals 14 residues. The V end lost 3 bases, the J end lost 1 base, and 7 bases lay between the germline ends. CDR3 nucleotide sequence: TGTGCCAGCAGCGCCACAGGGAACACCGGGGAGCTGTTTTTT. Translated, it gives CASSATGNTGELFF. Drawing the rest from reference TRBV9 and TRBJ2-2, the complete variable domain is DSGVTQTPKHLITATGQRVTLRCSPRSGDLSVYWYQQSLDQGLQFLIQYYNGEERAKGNILERFSAQQFPDLHSELNLSSLELGDSALYFCASSATGNTGELFFGEGSRLTVL.

This chain joins TRBV30 and TRBJ2-4; 9 bases line up with TRBD1. The CDR3 extends over 14 amino acids. Germline values: CDR1 GTSNPN, CDR2 SVGIG (reference sequence). V dropped 3 bases and J dropped 5; count of bases not matched to a gene: 5. Here the CDR3 reads CAWSRTGVQNIQYF. In DNA, the CDR3 is TGTGCCTGGAGCCGGACAGGGGTCCAAAACATTCAGTACTTC.

The chain is built from TRBV6-1 and TRBJ1-5; 8 nucleotides align to TRBD1. This CDR3 spans 15 amino acids. Trimming removed 6 bases from V and 2 bases from J; junction bases left unmatched: 6. Per germline, CDR1 MNHNS and CDR2 SASEGT. The CDR3 here is CASRQDRAGNQPQHF. The CDR3 nucleotides are TGTGCCAGCAGGCAGGACAGGGCAGGCAATCAGCCCCAGCATTTT.

V usage is TRBV19 and J usage is TRBJ1-6; D might be TRBD1 (5 bases). Trimming shortened V by 6 bases and J by 8 bases, and 17 bases separated the two germline ends. This CDR3 has 15 residues. Germline V CDR1 and CDR2: LNHDA, SQIVND (reference sequence). The CDR3 loop reads CASSLQEGNYSPLHF. The CDR3 DNA sequence: TGTGCCAGTAGCCTACAGGAGGGTAACTATTCACCCCTCCACTTT.

In its sample, this clone was seen a few times. This chain links TRBV4-3 with TRBJ1-4; a possible D gene is TRBD1 (6 bases). V lost 1 base to trimming and J lost 5 bases, with 11 bases between them. This CDR3 contains 15 residues. Germline values: CDR1 LGHNA, CDR2 YSLEER. The CDR3 DNA follows: TGCGCCAGCAGCCAAGGGTGGACAGCCAATGAAAAACTGTTTTTT. This sequence encodes CASSQGWTANEKLFF.

This clone was seen only a few times. In DNA form, the CDR3 reads TGTGCCAGCAGCGCGGGACTAGTAGGCGGCGGGGAGCTGTTTTTT. It encodes CASSAGLVGGGELFF. V and J are TRBV7-2 and TRBJ2-2; TRBD2 matches 8 bases. The germline gives CDR1 SGHTA, CDR2 FQGNSA. CDR3 size: 15 residues. The V segment lost 5 bases and the J segment 7 bases; nucleotides outside the gene matches: 9.

This rearrangement joins TRBV7-9 to TRBJ2-7; the D is unclear. CDR1 and CDR2 (germline): SEHNR, FQNEAQ (reference sequence). The CDR3 spans 13 residues. Trimming stripped 4 bases from V and 4 bases from J, with 11 bases between. The chain's CDR3 is CASSSLILYEQYF. The CDR3 region has the DNA TGTGCCAGCAGCTCCTTAATTTTATACGAGCAGTACTTC.

This clone was found once. V gene TRBV9 combines with J gene TRBJ2-7; 7 bases fit TRBD2. Germline CDR1 reads SGDLS; CDR2 reads YYNGEE. The CDR3 contains 15 residues. V lost 0 bases, J lost 0 bases, and 3 bases stayed unmatched. The CDR3 loop reads CASSVGDYSSYEQYF. The CDR3 region has the DNA TGTGCCAGCAGCGTAGGGGACTATAGCTCCTACGAGCAGTACTTC.

The gene calls are TRBV7-2 and TRBJ1-5; D possibly corresponds to TRBD1 (5 bases). CDR1 is SGHTA, CDR2 FQGNSA, per germline. Trimming cost V 5 bases and J 2 bases, with 19 bases left between them. This CDR3 has 17 amino acids. CDR3 nucleotides: TGTGCCAGCAGCCTGTGGCAAGGGGATACTGGCAATCAGCCCCAGCATTTT. Encoded protein: CASSLWQGDTGNQPQHF.

This clone came up once. CDR3 coding DNA: TGCAGCGTCGTGACCGGGACACCCGGCGAGGAGCAGTACTTC. Translation gives CSVVTGTPGEEQYF. The V call is TRBV29-1, the J call TRBJ2-7; D is perhaps TRBD1 (6 bases). The V and J ends lost 6 bases and 7 bases respectively, with 22 bases between them. Germline V gene lookup returns CDR1 SQVTM and CDR2 ANQGSEA. The CDR3 runs to 14 residues.

This clone was recorded only once. The chain employs TRBV6-1 and TRBJ1-2; a possible D gene is TRBD1 (6 bases). CDR3 length: 14 residues. Trimming took 3 bases from V and 0 from J, leaving 8 bases between them. CDR1 and CDR2 (germline): MNHNS, SASEGT. This chain's CDR3 is CASSETGSNYGYTF. The CDR3 nucleotides read TGTGCCAGCAGTGAGACAGGATCTAACTATGGCTACACCTTC.

The rearrangement links TRBV28 to TRBJ2-1, with D possibly matching TRBD1 (6 bases). This CDR3 is built from 15 residues. The germline V and J ends were trimmed by 3 bases and 2 bases, with 11 bases remaining between them. The germline V gene encodes CDR1 MDHEN and CDR2 SYDVKM. The CDR3 reads CASSLTGSAYNEQFF. CDR3 nucleotide sequence: TGTGCCAGCAGTTTGACAGGATCTGCCTACAATGAGCAGTTCTTC. The full variable domain, with the rest looked up from reference TRBV28 and TRBJ2-1, is DVKVTQSSRYLVKRTGEKVFLECVQDMDHENMFWYRQDPGLGLRLIYFSYDVKMKEKGDIPEGYSVSREKKERFSLILESASTNQTSMYLCASSLTGSAYNEQFFGPGTRLTVL.

Comment on this clone: Mismatch with germline at one junction end may stem from a read error. The V and J genes are TRBV7-9 and TRBJ2-1; TRBD1 aligns across 9 bases. The germline CDR1 and CDR2 sequences are SEHNR and FQNEAQ (reference sequence). The CDR3 runs to 16 residues. CDR3 sequence reads: CSSSYEPGTGSNEQFF. For the CDR3, the DNA is TGTTCCAGCAGTTACGAACCCGGGACAGGGAGCAATGAGCAGTTCTTC.

V usage is TRBV7-3 and J usage is TRBJ1-1; D unclear. Germline CDR1 and CDR2: SGHTA and FQGTGA. The CDR3 totals 14 residues. The germline V and J ends were trimmed by 3 bases and 3 bases, with 11 bases remaining between them. CDR3 loop: CASSFTPGDTEAFF. Here the CDR3 DNA reads TGTGCCAGCAGCTTTACCCCGGGAGACACTGAAGCTTTCTTT.

This rearrangement joins TRBV19 to TRBJ1-3; TRBD1 matches 9 bases. Per germline, CDR1 LNHDA and CDR2 SQIVND (reference sequence). J gave up 1 base and V 3 bases, and 1 base lay outside the gene matches. The CDR3 extends over 15 amino acids. The CDR3 spells CASSIGTGSGNTIYF. Written as DNA, the CDR3 is TGTGCCAGTAGTATCGGGACAGGGTCTGGAAACACCATATATTTT.

This chain links TRBV7-2 with TRBJ1-2, with TRBD1 matching 7 bases. The V gene's germline CDR1 is SGHTA and CDR2 FQGNSA. V lost 4 bases, J lost 13 bases, and 9 bases stayed unmatched. This CDR3 is built from 12 residues. The CDR3 bases are TGTGCCAGCAGCTCTCAGACAGGGTCGAGCACCTTC. Encoded protein: CASSSQTGSSTF.